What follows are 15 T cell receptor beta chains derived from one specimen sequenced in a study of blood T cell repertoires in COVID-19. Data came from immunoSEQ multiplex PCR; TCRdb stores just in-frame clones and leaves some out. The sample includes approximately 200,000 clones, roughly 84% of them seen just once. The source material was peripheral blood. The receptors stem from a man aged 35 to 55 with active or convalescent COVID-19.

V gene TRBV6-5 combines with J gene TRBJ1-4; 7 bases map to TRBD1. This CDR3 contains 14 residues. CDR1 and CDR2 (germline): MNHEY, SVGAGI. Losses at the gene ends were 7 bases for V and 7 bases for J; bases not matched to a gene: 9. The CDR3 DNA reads TGTGCCAGCAAACAAACGGGACAGATTGAAAAACTGTTTTTT. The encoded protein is CASKQTGQIEKLFF.

The CDR3 DNA is TGTGCCAGCAGTTTACGGGGTGGGGCCAACGTCCTGACTTTC. Translated: CASSLRGGANVLTF. The chain uses TRBV27 and TRBJ2-6; D is perhaps TRBD2 (5 bases). Trimming removed 2 bases from V and 3 bases from J, with 5 bases in between. The germline V gene encodes CDR1 MNHEY and CDR2 SMNVEV (reference sequence). The CDR3 totals 14 residues.

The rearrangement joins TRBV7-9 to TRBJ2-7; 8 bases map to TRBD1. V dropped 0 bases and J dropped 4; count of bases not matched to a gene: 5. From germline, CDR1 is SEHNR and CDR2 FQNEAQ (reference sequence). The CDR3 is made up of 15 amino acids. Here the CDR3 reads CASSLATGDYYEQYF. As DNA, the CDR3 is TGTGCCAGCAGCTTAGCGACAGGGGATTATTACGAGCAGTACTTC.

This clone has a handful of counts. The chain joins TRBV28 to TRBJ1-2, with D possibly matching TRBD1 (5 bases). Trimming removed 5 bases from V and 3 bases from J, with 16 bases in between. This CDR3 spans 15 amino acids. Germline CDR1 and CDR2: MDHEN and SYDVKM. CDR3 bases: TGTGCCAGCAGTCGGCCGAGGGGAGGGGACTATGGCTACACCTTC. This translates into CASSRPRGGDYGYTF.

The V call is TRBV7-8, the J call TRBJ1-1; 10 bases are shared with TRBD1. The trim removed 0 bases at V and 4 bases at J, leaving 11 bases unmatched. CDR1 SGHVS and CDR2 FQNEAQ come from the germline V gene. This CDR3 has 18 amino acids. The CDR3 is CASSLAVTGGAGGTEAFF. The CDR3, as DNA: TGTGCCAGCAGCTTAGCGGTGACAGGGGGCGCAGGGGGCACTGAAGCTTTCTTT.

The CDR3: CASSPTDSNQPQHF. The CDR3 coding sequence is TGCGCCAGCAGCCCTACAGATAGCAATCAGCCCCAGCATTTT. J is TRBJ1-5 and V is TRBV4-1; D is undetermined. The CDR3 contains 14 residues. The germline CDR1 and CDR2 sequences are MGHRA and YSYEKL. V lost 4 bases and J 0 bases, leaving 7 bases between the germline ends.

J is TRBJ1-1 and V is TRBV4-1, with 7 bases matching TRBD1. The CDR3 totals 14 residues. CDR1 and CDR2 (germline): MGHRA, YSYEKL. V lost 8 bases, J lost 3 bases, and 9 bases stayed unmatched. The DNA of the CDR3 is TGCGCCAGCGCCCCGGGGACAGACTACACTGAAGCTTTCTTT. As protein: CASAPGTDYTEAFF.

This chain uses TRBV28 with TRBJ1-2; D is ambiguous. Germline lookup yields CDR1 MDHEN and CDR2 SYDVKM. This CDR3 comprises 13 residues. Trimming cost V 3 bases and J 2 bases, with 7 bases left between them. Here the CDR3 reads CASSFGGNYGYTF. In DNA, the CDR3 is TGTGCCAGCAGTTTCGGAGGGAACTATGGCTACACCTTC.

Written as DNA, the CDR3 is TGCGCCAGCAGGCCGGTATTGGGAGAAGATACGCAGTATTTT. Its protein is CASRPVLGEDTQYF. This chain connects TRBV5-1 to TRBJ2-3; D is possibly TRBD2 (5 bases). Between the trimmed V and J ends, which lost 5 bases and 5 bases, there was a span of 15 bases. The CDR3 is made up of 14 amino acids. The germline V gene has CDR1 SGHRS and CDR2 YFSETQ.

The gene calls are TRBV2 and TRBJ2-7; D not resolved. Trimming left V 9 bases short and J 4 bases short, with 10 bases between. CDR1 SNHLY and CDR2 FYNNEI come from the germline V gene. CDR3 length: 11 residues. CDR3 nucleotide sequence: TGTGCCAGTAGCCTAGGATACGAGCAGTACTTC. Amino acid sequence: CASSLGYEQYF.

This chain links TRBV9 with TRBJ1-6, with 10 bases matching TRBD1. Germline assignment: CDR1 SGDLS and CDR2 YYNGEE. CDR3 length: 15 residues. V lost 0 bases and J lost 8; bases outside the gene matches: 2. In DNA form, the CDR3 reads TGTGCCAGCAGCGTAGAGGGGACAGGGGATTCACCCCTCCACTTT. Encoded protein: CASSVEGTGDSPLHF. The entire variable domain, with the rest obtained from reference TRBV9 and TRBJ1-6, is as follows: DSGVTQTPKHLITATGQRVTLRCSPRSGDLSVYWYQQSLDQGLQFLIQYYNGEERAKGNILERFSAQQFPDLHSELNLSSLELGDSALYFCASSVEGTGDSPLHFGNGTRLTVT.

The CDR3 DNA sequence: TGTGCCAGCAGCGTAGGGACTGCCGTCTATAGCAATCAGCCCCAGCATTTT. It encodes CASSVGTAVYSNQPQHF. The V gene is TRBV7-8, the J gene TRBJ1-5; D perhaps matches TRBD1 (5 bases). CDR3 size: 17 residues. Germline V lookup: CDR1 SGHVS, CDR2 FQNEAQ. V lost 5 bases and J lost 0, with 17 bases in between. Variable domain in full (rest from reference TRBV7-8 and TRBJ1-5): GAGVSQSPRYKVAKRGQDVALRCDPISGHVSLFWYQQALGQGPEFLTYFQNEAQLDKSGLPSDRFFAERPEGSVSTLKIQRTQQEDSAVYLCASSVGTAVYSNQPQHFGDGTRLSIL.

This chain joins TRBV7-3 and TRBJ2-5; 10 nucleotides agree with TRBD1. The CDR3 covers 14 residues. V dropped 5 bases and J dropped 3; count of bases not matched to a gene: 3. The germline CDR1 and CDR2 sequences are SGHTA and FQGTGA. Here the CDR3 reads CASSATGGEETQYF. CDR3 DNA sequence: TGTGCCAGCAGCGCGACAGGGGGCGAAGAGACCCAGTACTTC.

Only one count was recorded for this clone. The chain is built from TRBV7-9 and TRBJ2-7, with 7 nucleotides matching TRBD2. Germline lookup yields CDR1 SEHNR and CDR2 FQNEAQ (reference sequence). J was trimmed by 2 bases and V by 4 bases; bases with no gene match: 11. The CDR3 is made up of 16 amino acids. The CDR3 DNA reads TGTGCCAGCAGCTCCTCCCCCGGCGGGGGTACCTACGAGCAGTACTTC. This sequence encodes CASSSSPGGGTYEQYF. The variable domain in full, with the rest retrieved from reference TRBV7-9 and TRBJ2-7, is DTGVSQNPRHKITKRGQNVTFRCDPISEHNRLYWYRQTLGQGPEFLTYFQNEAQLEKSRLLSDRFSAERPKGSFSTLEIQRTEQGDSAMYLCASSSSPGGGTYEQYFGPGTRLTVT.

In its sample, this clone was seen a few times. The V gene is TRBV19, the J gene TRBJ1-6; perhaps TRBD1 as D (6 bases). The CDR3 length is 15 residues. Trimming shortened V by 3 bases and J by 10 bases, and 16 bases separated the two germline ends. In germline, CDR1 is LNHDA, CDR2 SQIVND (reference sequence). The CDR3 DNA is TGTGCCAGTAGTATCCTCCCAGGGGTGAGGTCACCCCTCCACTTT. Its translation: CASSILPGVRSPLHF.